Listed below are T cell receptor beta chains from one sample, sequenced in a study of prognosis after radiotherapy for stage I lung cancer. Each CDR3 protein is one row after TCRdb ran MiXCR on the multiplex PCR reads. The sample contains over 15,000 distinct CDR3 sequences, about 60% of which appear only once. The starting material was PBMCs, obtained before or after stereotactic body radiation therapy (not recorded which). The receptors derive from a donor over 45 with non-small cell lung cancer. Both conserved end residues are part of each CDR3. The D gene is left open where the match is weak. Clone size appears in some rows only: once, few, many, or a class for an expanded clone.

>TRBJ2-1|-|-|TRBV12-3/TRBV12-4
TGTGCCAGCAGTTTATCCGGCATTGAGCAGTTCTTC
CASSLSGIEQFF
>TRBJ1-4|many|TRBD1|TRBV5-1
TGCGCCAGCAGCTTGGCGGGACAGCAAAGTGAAAAACTGTTTTTT
CASSLAGQQSEKLFF
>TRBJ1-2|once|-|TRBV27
TGTGCCAGCAGTCGGGGTGCTTTCAACTATGGCTACACCTTC
CASSRGAFNYGYTF
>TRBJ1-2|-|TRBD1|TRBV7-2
TGTGCCAGCAGCCCCCAGACAGGGGGATATGGCTACACCTTC
CASSPQTGGYGYTF
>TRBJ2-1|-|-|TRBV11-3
TGTGCCAGCAGTTCCACGACTAGTGAGCAGTTCTTC
CASSSTTSEQFF
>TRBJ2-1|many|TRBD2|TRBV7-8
TGTGCCAGCACCGTAGCGGGAGGGCCACCTAATGAGCAGTTCTTC
CASTVAGGPPNEQFF
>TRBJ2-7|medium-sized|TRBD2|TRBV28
TGTGCCAGCAGTTCACACGGGCTAGCGGGAGTCGAGCAGTACTTC
CASSSHGLAGVEQYF
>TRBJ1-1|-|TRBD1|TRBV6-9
TGTGCCAGCAGTTACGGGACAGGGCTTAACACTGAAGCTTTCTTT
CASSYGTGLNTEAFF
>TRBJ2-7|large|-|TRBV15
TGTGCCACCAGCAGAGACCTAGGGGTCTACGAGCAGTACTTC
CATSRDLGVYEQYF
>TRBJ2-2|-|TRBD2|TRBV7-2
TGTGCCAGCAGCGGTCTTAGCGGGATAAAAACCGGGGAGCTGTTTTTT
CASSGLSGIKTGELFF
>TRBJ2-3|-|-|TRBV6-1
TGTGCCAGCAGTGAAAAATTCCTTCGGGATACGCAGTATTTT
CASSEKFLRDTQYF
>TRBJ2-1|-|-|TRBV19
TGTGCCAGTAGTATAACGGGAACACGGTCCTACAATGAGCAGTTCTTC
CASSITGTRSYNEQFF
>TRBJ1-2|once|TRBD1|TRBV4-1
TGCGCCAGCAGGGGGGGACAGAAAGGAAACTATGGCTACACCTTC
CASRGGQKGNYGYTF
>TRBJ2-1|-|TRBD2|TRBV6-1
TGTGCCAGCAGTGAGACTAGCGGGGGGGTCTCCTACAATGAGCAGTTCTTC
CASSETSGGVSYNEQFF
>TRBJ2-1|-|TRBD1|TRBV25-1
TGTGCCAGCAGTATATCCGGGACAGGGAGGTTCAATGAGCAGTTCTTC
CASSISGTGRFNEQFF
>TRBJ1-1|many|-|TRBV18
TGTGCCAGCTCACCCAATCCGGGGAACACTGAAGCTTTCTTT
CASSPNPGNTEAFF
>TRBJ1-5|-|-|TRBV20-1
TGCAGTGCTATAGCCCCCCAGGTCAATCAGCCCCATCATTTT
CSAIAPQVNQPHHF
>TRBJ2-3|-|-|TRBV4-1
TGCGCCAGCAGCACCCGCACGGGAAGCGCGAATACGCAGTATTTT
CASSTRTGSANTQYF
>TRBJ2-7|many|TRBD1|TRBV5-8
TGTGCCAGCAGCCCCGGGACAGGGAAAGGCTACGAGCAGTACTTC
CASSPGTGKGYEQYF
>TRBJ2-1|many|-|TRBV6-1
TGTGCCAGCAGTGGAGGCAATGAGCAGTTCTTC
CASSGGNEQFF
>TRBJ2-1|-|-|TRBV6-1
TGTGCCAGCAGTGAGGGCATGGCAGATCAGTTCTTC
CASSEGMADQFF
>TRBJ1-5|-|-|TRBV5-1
TGCGCCAGCAGCGCAGGGGTTTCTCATCCCCAGCATTTT
CASSAGVSHPQHF
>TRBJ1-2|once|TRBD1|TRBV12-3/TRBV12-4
TGTGCCAGCAGTTTGGGGACAGGGGGCAGCGACTATGGCTACACCTTC
CASSLGTGGSDYGYTF